One and the same sample provided the 27 T cell receptor beta chains below, sequenced in a study of stem cell transplantation in POMP-related autoinflammatory disease. Assay used: immunoSEQ multiplex PCR; TCRdb lists only in-frame clones, some missing. In the table there are 4,700 or so clones, 92% of which are singletons. The input for sequencing was CD8+ T cells from PBMCs, taken after stem cell transplantation. The receptors here all came from a human patient with POMP-related autoinflammation and immune dysregulation (PRAID). Some T cells may have come from the graft donor.

V usage is TRBV11-3 and J usage is TRBJ2-3; TRBD2 matches 8 bases. With V trimmed by 4 bases and J by 2 bases, 5 bases remained unmatched. CDR1 is SGHNT, CDR2 YENEEA, per germline. This CDR3 spans 15 amino acids. The chain's CDR3 is CASSSEAGDTDTQYF. For the CDR3, the DNA is TGTGCCAGCAGCTCCGAAGCGGGGGACACAGATACGCAGTATTTT.

This clone was seen only a few times. The chain employs TRBV19 and TRBJ1-2; 8 positions match TRBD1. Germline V CDR1 and CDR2: LNHDA, SQIVND (reference sequence). Trimming cost V 5 bases and J 4 bases; bases outside gene matches: 6. This CDR3 contains 14 residues. In DNA, the CDR3 is TGTGCCAGTAGTGGAGGGACAGGATCCTATGGCTACACCTTC. It is translated as CASSGGTGSYGYTF.

The chain joins TRBV10-1 to TRBJ2-2; perhaps TRBD2 as D (6 bases). The CDR3 consists of 13 residues. V was shortened by 10 bases and J by 0 bases, with 9 bases between the two germline ends. CDR1 WNHNN and CDR2 SYGVQD come from the germline V gene (reference sequence). CDR3 residues: CATSGANTGELFF. The CDR3 nucleotides are TGCGCCACCTCGGGGGCGAACACCGGGGAGCTGTTTTTT.

This chain links TRBV30 with TRBJ2-7; D is unclear. V was pared by 8 bases and J by 2 bases, with 13 bases between. The germline V gene encodes CDR1 GTSNPN and CDR2 SVGIG (reference sequence). The CDR3 covers 12 residues. The CDR3 region is CATLRAPYEQYF. The CDR3 coding sequence is TGTGCCACCCTAAGGGCCCCCTACGAGCAGTACTTC.

V usage is TRBV5-1 and J usage is TRBJ2-7, with D uncertain. Trimming removed 2 bases at V and 7 bases at J, with 16 bases between. CDR1 and CDR2 from the germline V gene are SGHRS and YFSETQ. CDR3 length: 14 residues. The DNA of the CDR3 is TGCGCCAGCAGCTTCAGACCGAATGATGGGGAGCAGTACTTC. Protein: CASSFRPNDGEQYF. The full variable domain, with the rest looked up from reference TRBV5-1 and TRBJ2-7, is KAGVTQTPRYLIKTRGQQVTLSCSPISGHRSVSWYQQTPGQGLQFLFEYFSETQRNKGNFPGRFSGRQFSNSRSEMNVSTLELGDSALYLCASSFRPNDGEQYFGPGTRLTVT.

The CDR3 nucleotides are TGTGCCTGCCTCCGGACAGGCGGCACAGATACGCAGTATTTT. This codes for CACLRTGGTDTQYF. This chain links TRBV30 with TRBJ2-3; 7 nucleotides align to TRBD1. Germline lookup yields CDR1 GTSNPN and CDR2 SVGIG (reference sequence). Unmatched junction bases numbered 7, after V lost 6 bases and J lost 1 base. The CDR3 length is 14 residues.

V usage is TRBV5-6 and J usage is TRBJ2-7, with a weak D call TRBD2 (6 bases). V shed 3 bases and J shed 2 bases, with 12 bases lying between them. CDR1 is SGHDT and CDR2 is YYEEEE in the germline V gene. CDR3 length: 14 amino acids. This CDR3 reads CASSWSGSPYEQYF. The CDR3 DNA reads as TGTGCCAGCAGCTGGAGCGGGTCCCCCTACGAGCAGTACTTC.

In nucleotides, the CDR3 is TGTGCCAGCAGCTTACAGGGTACGCCTTACGAGCAGTACTTC. Translation gives CASSLQGTPYEQYF. J is TRBJ2-7 and V is TRBV9, with a possible D match to TRBD1 (6 bases). This CDR3 is 14 amino acids long. Germline values: CDR1 SGDLS, CDR2 YYNGEE. Trimming left V 4 bases short and J 4 bases short, with 15 bases between.

This chain links TRBV19 with TRBJ2-7; D remains unclear. Trimming removed 4 bases from V and 7 bases from J, with 17 bases in between. CDR3 length: 14 amino acids. Germline V CDR1 and CDR2: LNHDA, SQIVND (reference sequence). As DNA, the CDR3 is TGTGCCAGTAGTACCTACCCGGACGGAAAGGAGCAGTACTTC. It specifies CASSTYPDGKEQYF.

V gene TRBV19 combines with J gene TRBJ1-1; a weak D match, TRBD1 (6 bases). Per the germline V gene, CDR1 is LNHDA and CDR2 is SQIVND (reference sequence). CDR3 length: 12 residues. V was clipped by 5 bases and J by 8 bases, with 12 bases between them. CDR3 residues: CASSGGGLEAFF. Here the CDR3 DNA reads TGTGCCAGTAGTGGAGGGGGACTCGAAGCTTTCTTT.

The chain combines TRBV30 with TRBJ2-2; D call uncertain. The V gene lost 4 bases and the J gene lost 1 base, with 7 bases spanning the gap. CDR3 size: 13 residues. The germline gives CDR1 GTSNPN, CDR2 SVGIG (reference sequence). The chain's CDR3 is CAWNAVNTGELFF. CDR3 sequence (DNA): TGTGCCTGGAACGCAGTGAACACCGGGGAGCTGTTTTTT.

In DNA, the CDR3 is TGTGCCAGCAGCGGAGGGACAGGGGTCCATCAGCCCCAGCATTTT. This sequence encodes CASSGGTGVHQPQHF. The chain has TRBV9 and TRBJ1-5; 10 positions agree with TRBD1. The CDR3 sequence is 15 residues long. Germline lookup yields CDR1 SGDLS and CDR2 YYNGEE. The trim removed 3 bases at V and 5 bases at J, leaving 5 bases unmatched.

The gene calls are TRBV4-1 and TRBJ2-7; tentative D call: TRBD1 (6 bases). Trimming took off 1 base at V and 2 bases at J, with 15 bases between the two ends. Germline V gives CDR1 MGHRA, CDR2 YSYEKL. CDR3 length: 16 residues. The CDR3 sequence is CASSQVDSTYTYEQYF. DNA for the CDR3: TGCGCCAGCAGCCAAGTGGACAGTACCTATACCTACGAGCAGTACTTC.

The chain carries TRBV28 and TRBJ2-2, with D tentatively TRBD2 (5 bases). The length of the CDR3 is 15 residues. CDR1 is MDHEN and CDR2 is SYDVKM in the germline V gene. Deletions cut 3 bases from V and 5 bases from J, with 13 bases between. CDR3 loop: CASSLPGERTGELFF. The CDR3 nucleotides read TGTGCCAGCAGTTTGCCCGGGGAGAGGACCGGGGAGCTGTTTTTT. The whole variable domain, remainder taken from reference TRBV28 and TRBJ2-2, is DVKVTQSSRYLVKRTGEKVFLECVQDMDHENMFWYRQDPGLGLRLIYFSYDVKMKEKGDIPEGYSVSREKKERFSLILESASTNQTSMYLCASSLPGERTGELFFGEGSRLTVL.

V gene TRBV9 combines with J gene TRBJ2-4; TRBD1 matches at 10 bases. Per germline, CDR1 SGDLS and CDR2 YYNGEE. The trim removed 0 bases at V and 5 bases at J, leaving 5 bases unmatched. This CDR3 has 16 amino acids. The CDR3 sequence: CASSVDGGTGENIQYF. The CDR3 DNA reads TGTGCCAGCAGCGTAGATGGGGGGACAGGGGAAAACATTCAGTACTTC.

V usage is TRBV6-4 and J usage is TRBJ2-1; D gene ambiguous. The CDR3 has 13 residues. CDR1 and CDR2 from the germline V gene are MRHNA and SNTAGT. Trimming left V 4 bases short and J 0 bases short, with 4 bases between. CDR3 loop: CASSVNSYNEQFF. The CDR3 DNA reads TGTGCCAGCAGTGTTAACTCCTACAATGAGCAGTTCTTC.

The chain carries TRBV7-2 and TRBJ1-5; D call uncertain. From germline, CDR1 is SGHTA and CDR2 FQGNSA. Trimming took off 2 bases at V and 5 bases at J, with 10 bases between the two ends. CDR3 length equals 14 residues. The CDR3 DNA reads as TGTGCCAGCAGCTTACTTGACGGCGATCAGCCCCAGCATTTT. Translating gives CASSLLDGDQPQHF.

The chain uses TRBV13 and TRBJ1-4; perhaps TRBD1 as D (5 bases). The CDR3 totals 16 residues. The ends were cut back, 0 bases at V and 2 bases at J, with 10 bases in the middle. Germline V lookup: CDR1 PRHDT, CDR2 FYEKMQ (reference sequence). CDR3 in amino acids: CASSLGGGATNEKLFF. The CDR3 coding sequence is TGTGCCAGCAGCTTAGGTGGGGGTGCGACTAATGAAAAACTGTTTTTT.

This sequence joins TRBV7-9 and TRBJ1-1; D might be TRBD1 (6 bases). V lost 0 bases and J 1 base, leaving 15 bases between the germline ends. The CDR3 is made up of 17 amino acids. Looked up from germline, CDR1 is SEHNR and CDR2 is FQNEAQ (reference sequence). DNA of the CDR3: TGTGCCAGCAGCTTAGCGGCAGGGGCCCCCCCGAACACTGAAGCTTTCTTT. This sequence encodes CASSLAAGAPPNTEAFF. Combining the CDR3 with reference TRBV7-9 and TRBJ1-1 gives the whole variable domain DTGVSQNPRHKITKRGQNVTFRCDPISEHNRLYWYRQTLGQGPEFLTYFQNEAQLEKSRLLSDRFSAERPKGSFSTLEIQRTEQGDSAMYLCASSLAAGAPPNTEAFFGQGTRLTVV.

The V gene is TRBV6-5, the J gene TRBJ2-1; the D is unclear. The CDR3 runs 15 residues. Trimming took off 1 base at V and 6 bases at J, with 13 bases between the two ends. Germline V lookup: CDR1 MNHEY, CDR2 SVGAGI. CDR3 coding DNA: TGTGCCAGCAGTTACTTCGGAGCTACAAGCAATGAGCAGTTCTTC. It encodes CASSYFGATSNEQFF.

The V gene is TRBV3-1 (or the pseudogene TRBV3-2), the J gene TRBJ1-5, with D unclear. The CDR3 sequence is 15 residues long. Trimming took 0 bases from V and 3 from J, leaving 9 bases between them. Germline CDR1 LGHDT, CDR2 YNNKEL (reference sequence). In DNA, the CDR3 is TGTGCCAGCAGCCAAGAATCAGGTCCCAATCAGCCCCAGCATTTT. Residues: CASSQESGPNQPQHF.

The chain joins TRBV27 to TRBJ2-1; 11 bases map to TRBD2. This CDR3 is 15 amino acids long. Germline V gene data show CDR1 as MNHEY and CDR2 as SMNVEV (reference sequence). V dropped 3 bases and J dropped 6; count of bases not matched to a gene: 4. The CDR3 here is CASSFLAGGTNEQFF. The CDR3, as DNA: TGTGCCAGCAGTTTCCTAGCGGGAGGAACCAATGAGCAGTTCTTC.

The chain employs TRBV6-1 and TRBJ2-7; D unclear. CDR1 and CDR2 (germline): MNHNS, SASEGT. V lost 3 bases and J lost 3, with 6 bases in between. The CDR3 is 12 residues long. CDR3 sequence reads: CASSDWGYEQYF. CDR3 in DNA: TGTGCCAGCAGTGATTGGGGCTACGAGCAGTACTTC.

The V gene is TRBV6-5, the J gene TRBJ1-4, with no clear D. Germline lookup yields CDR1 MNHEY and CDR2 SVGAGI. Trimming removed 2 bases from V and 8 bases from J, with 3 bases in between. This CDR3 region has 11 residues. CDR3 coding DNA: TGTGCCAGCAGTTACGGGGAAAAACTGTTTTTT. Translation gives CASSYGEKLFF.

The chain is built from TRBV7-9 and TRBJ1-1; D unresolved. Trimming left V 2 bases short and J 5 bases short, with 6 bases between. The CDR3 sequence is 12 residues long. Germline CDR1 reads SEHNR; CDR2 reads FQNEAQ (reference sequence). This chain's CDR3 is CASSLPATEAFF. The CDR3 nucleotides read TGTGCCAGCAGCTTACCCGCAACTGAAGCTTTCTTT.

The chain carries TRBV7-6 and TRBJ1-2; no clear D gene. Per germline, CDR1 SGHVS and CDR2 FNYEAQ. Trimming left V 4 bases short and J 6 bases short, with 21 bases between. The CDR3 extends over 16 amino acids. CDR3 residues: CASSSRLEAVVDGYTF. The CDR3, as DNA: TGTGCCAGCAGCTCCCGCTTGGAGGCGGTGGTTGATGGCTACACCTTC.

This clone appeared once. The chain links TRBV30 to TRBJ2-1, with D hard to call. Germline CDR1 and CDR2: GTSNPN and SVGIG (reference sequence). V dropped 5 bases and J dropped 8 bases, with 10 bases sitting between them. This CDR3 is built from 11 residues. The CDR3 bases are TGTGCCTGGCTCAGACCGTATGAGCAGTTCTTC. It is translated as CAWLRPYEQFF. Looking up the rest from reference TRBV30 and TRBJ2-1 gives the full variable domain: SQTIHQWPATLVQPVGSPLSLECTVEGTSNPNLYWYRQAAGRGLQLLFYSVGIGQISSEVPQNLSASRPQDRQFILSSKKLLLSDSGFYLCAWLRPYEQFFGPGTRLTVL.